What follows describes a single T cell receptor (beta chain). Its cognate antigen is unknown. This sample is drawn from a study of chemoradiotherapy in HPV16-positive cancers. Profiling relied on immunoSEQ multiplex PCR, and the TCRdb table lists in-frame clones only, not all of them. Of 5,500 to 6,000 clones in the sample, more than 65% are singletons; the top ten hold around 9%. Whole-study findings and limits: Non-HPV-specific T cells did not expand in tumors during treatment, whereas candidate HPV-specific clones and E7-related motifs did.

From germline, CDR1 is SGHTA and CDR2 FQGNSA. V trimming: 0 bases; J trimming: 7 bases; junction bases outside the gene matches: 4. This CDR3 region has 15 residues. The sequencing here drew on tumor tissue, taken from a patient who underwent chemoradiotherapy. The chain uses TRBV7-2 and TRBJ2-2, with TRBD1 matching over 8 bases. The receptor comes from a human donor with HPV-associated anogenital cancer. This CDR3 is CASSLAQQGVGELFF. CDR3 coding DNA: TGTGCCAGCAGCTTAGCGCAACAGGGGGTCGGGGAGCTGTTTTTT.